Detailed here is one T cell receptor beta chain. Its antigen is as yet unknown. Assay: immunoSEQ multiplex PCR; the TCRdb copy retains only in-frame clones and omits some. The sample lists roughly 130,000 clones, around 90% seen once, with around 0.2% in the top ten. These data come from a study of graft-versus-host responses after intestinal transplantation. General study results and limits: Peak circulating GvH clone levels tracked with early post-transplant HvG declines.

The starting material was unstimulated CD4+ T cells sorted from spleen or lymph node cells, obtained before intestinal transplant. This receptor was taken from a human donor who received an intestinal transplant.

The CDR3, as DNA: TGTGCCAGCAGTTCACAGGACGCGGGAACTGAAGCTTTCTTT. It translates to CASSSQDAGTEAFF. The V call is TRBV27, the J call TRBJ1-1; a weak D match, TRBD1 (5 bases). Germline CDR1 is MNHEY and CDR2 is SMNVEV (reference sequence). V gave up 4 bases and J gave up 5 bases, with 14 bases separating them. This CDR3 comprises 14 residues.